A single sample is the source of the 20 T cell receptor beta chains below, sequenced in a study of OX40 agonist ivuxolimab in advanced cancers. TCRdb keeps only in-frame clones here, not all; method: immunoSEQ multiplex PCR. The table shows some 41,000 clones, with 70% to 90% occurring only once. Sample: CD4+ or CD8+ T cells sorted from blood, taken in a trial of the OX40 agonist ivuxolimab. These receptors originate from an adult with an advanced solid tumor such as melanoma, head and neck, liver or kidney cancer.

The CDR3 protein is CASSSNVQGNEQFF. DNA for the CDR3: TGTGCCAGCAGCTCGAACGTACAGGGTAATGAGCAGTTCTTC. The V call is TRBV7-3, the J call TRBJ2-1; maybe TRBD1 (6 bases). Germline CDR1 is SGHTA and CDR2 is FQGTGA. Trimming took 4 bases from V and 7 from J, leaving 14 bases between them. The CDR3 has 14 amino acids.

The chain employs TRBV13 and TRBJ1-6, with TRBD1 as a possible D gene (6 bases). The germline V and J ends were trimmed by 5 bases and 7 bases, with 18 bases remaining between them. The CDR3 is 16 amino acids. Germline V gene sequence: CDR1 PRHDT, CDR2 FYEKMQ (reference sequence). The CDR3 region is CASSATRDTRNSPLHF. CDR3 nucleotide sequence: TGTGCCAGCAGCGCGACCCGGGACACCCGAAATTCACCCCTCCACTTT.

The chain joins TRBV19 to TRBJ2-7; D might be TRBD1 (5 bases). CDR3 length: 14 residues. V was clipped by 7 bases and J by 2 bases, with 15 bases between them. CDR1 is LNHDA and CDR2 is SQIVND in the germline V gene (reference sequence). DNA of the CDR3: TGTGCCAGTAACCCCCAGGGTGCGACCTACGAGCAGTACTTC. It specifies CASNPQGATYEQYF.

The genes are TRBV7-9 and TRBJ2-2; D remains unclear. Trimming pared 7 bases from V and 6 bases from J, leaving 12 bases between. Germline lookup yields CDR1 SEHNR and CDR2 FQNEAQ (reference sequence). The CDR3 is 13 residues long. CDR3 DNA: TGTGCCAGCACACCGGTGGGTTCCGGGGAGCTGTTTTTT. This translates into CASTPVGSGELFF.

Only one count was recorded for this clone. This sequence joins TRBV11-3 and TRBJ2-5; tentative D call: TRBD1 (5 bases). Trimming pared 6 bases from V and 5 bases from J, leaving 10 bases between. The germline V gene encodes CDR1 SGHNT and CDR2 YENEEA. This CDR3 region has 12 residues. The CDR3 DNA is TGTGCCAGCAGGGGGCCGCGGGAGACCCAGTACTTC. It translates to CASRGPRETQYF.

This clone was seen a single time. This chain's CDR3 is CASSVEPGRDSPLHF. The CDR3 DNA follows: TGTGCCAGCAGCGTAGAACCGGGTCGGGATTCACCCCTCCACTTT. J is TRBJ1-6 and V is TRBV9; D gene ambiguous. With 0 bases removed from V and 8 bases from J, the gap between germline ends came to 12 bases. Looked up from germline, CDR1 is SGDLS and CDR2 is YYNGEE. The CDR3 has 15 residues.

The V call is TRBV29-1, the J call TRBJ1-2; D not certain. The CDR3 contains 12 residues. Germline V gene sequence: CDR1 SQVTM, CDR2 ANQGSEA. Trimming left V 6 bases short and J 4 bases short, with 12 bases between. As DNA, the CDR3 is TGCAGCGTCGTGGTAGGAGGCTATGGCTACACCTTC. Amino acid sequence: CSVVVGGYGYTF.

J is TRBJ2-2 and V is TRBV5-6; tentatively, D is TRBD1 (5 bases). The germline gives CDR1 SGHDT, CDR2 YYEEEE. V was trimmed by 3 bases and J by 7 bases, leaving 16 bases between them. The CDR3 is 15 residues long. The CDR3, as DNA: TGTGCCAGCAGCTCCCGGACAAGGACAAACGGGGAGCTGTTTTTT. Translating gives CASSSRTRTNGELFF. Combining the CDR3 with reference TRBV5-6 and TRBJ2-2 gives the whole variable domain DAGVTQSPTHLIKTRGQQVTLRCSPKSGHDTVSWYQQALGQGPQFIFQYYEEEERQRGNFPDRFSGHQFPNYSSELNVNALLLGDSALYLCASSSRTRTNGELFFGEGSRLTVL.

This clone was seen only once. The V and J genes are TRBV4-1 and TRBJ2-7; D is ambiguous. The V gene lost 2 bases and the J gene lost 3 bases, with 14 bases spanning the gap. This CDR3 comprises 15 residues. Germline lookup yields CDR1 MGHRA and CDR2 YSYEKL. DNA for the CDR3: TGCGCCAGCAGCCAAACTGGCTCCTCTGGCTACGAGCAGTACTTC. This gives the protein CASSQTGSSGYEQYF.

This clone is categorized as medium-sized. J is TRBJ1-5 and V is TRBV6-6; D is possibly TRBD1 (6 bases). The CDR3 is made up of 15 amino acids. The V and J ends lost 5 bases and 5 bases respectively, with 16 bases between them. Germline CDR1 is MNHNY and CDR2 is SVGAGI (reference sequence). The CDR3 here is CASSDPAGVDQPQHF. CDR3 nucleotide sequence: TGTGCCAGCAGTGATCCCGCAGGGGTCGATCAGCCCCAGCATTTT.

The CDR3 loop is CASSPLIVNTEAFF. The DNA of the CDR3 is TGTGCCAGCAGCCCCCTCATTGTAAACACTGAAGCTTTCTTT. The chain employs TRBV5-5 and TRBJ1-1; D is uncertain. With 4 bases removed from V and 2 bases from J, the gap between germline ends came to 12 bases. Germline V lookup: CDR1 SGHKS, CDR2 YYEKEE (reference sequence). This CDR3 has 14 amino acids.

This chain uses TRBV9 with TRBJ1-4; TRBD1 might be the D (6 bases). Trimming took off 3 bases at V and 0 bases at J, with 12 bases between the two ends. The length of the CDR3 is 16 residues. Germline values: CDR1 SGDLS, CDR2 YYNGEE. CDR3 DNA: TGTGCCAGCAGCGCGGGACAATCCGCAACTAATGAAAAACTGTTTTTT. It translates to CASSAGQSATNEKLFF.

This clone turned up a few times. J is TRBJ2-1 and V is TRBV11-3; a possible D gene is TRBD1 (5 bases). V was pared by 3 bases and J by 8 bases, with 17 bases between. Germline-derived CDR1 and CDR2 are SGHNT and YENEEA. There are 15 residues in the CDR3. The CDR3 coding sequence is TGTGCCAGCAGCTTTAGTTCGGCAGGGAACTATGAGCAGTTCTTC. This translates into CASSFSSAGNYEQFF.

DNA of the CDR3: TGTGCCAGCAGCACAGGACAGGGCCATAGCAATCAGCCCCAGCATTTT. Amino acid sequence: CASSTGQGHSNQPQHF. The V and J genes are TRBV9 and TRBJ1-5; 8 bases line up with TRBD1. V shed 4 bases, J shed 0 bases, and the junction held 6 bases outside the gene matches. CDR3 length equals 16 residues. Looked up from germline, CDR1 is SGDLS and CDR2 is YYNGEE.

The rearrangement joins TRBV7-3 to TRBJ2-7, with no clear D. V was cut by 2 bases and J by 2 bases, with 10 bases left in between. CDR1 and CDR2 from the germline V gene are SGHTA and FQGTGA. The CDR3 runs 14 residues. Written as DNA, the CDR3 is TGTGCCAGCAGCTTAGGTCCGGACCCCTACGAGCAGTACTTC. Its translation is CASSLGPDPYEQYF.

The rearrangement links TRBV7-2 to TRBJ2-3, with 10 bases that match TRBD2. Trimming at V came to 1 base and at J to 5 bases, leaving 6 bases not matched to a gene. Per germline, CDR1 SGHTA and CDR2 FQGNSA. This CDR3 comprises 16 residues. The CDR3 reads CASSLVLAGGGDTQYF. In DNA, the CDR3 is TGTGCCAGCAGCTTAGTTTTAGCGGGGGGTGGAGATACGCAGTATTTT.

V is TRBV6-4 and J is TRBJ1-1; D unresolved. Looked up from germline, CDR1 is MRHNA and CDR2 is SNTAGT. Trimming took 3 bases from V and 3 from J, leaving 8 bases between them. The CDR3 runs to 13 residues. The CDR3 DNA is TGTGCCAGCAGTGAGGCGGAGTACACTGAAGCTTTCTTT. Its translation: CASSEAEYTEAFF.

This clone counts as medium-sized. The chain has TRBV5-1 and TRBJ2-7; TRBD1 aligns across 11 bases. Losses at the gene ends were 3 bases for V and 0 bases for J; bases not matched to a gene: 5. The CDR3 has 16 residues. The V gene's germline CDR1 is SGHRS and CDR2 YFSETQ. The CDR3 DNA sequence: TGCGCCAGCAGCTGGACAGGGGGCCTCAGCTCCTACGAGCAGTACTTC. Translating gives CASSWTGGLSSYEQYF. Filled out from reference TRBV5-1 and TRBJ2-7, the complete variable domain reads KAGVTQTPRYLIKTRGQQVTLSCSPISGHRSVSWYQQTPGQGLQFLFEYFSETQRNKGNFPGRFSGRQFSNSRSEMNVSTLELGDSALYLCASSWTGGLSSYEQYFGPGTRLTVT.

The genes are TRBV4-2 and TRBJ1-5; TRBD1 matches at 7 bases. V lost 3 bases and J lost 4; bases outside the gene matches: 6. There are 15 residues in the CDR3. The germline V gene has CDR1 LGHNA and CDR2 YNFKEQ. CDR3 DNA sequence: TGTGCCAGCAGCCAGCCACAGGGGAGGAATCAGCCCCAGCATTTT. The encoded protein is CASSQPQGRNQPQHF.

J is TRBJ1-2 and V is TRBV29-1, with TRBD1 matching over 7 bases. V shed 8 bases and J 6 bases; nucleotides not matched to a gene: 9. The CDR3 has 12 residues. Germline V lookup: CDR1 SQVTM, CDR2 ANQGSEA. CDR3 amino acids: CSTGQEEDGYTF. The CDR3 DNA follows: TGCAGCACCGGACAGGAAGAGGATGGCTACACCTTC. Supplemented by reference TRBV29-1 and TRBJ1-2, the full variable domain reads SAVISQKPSRDICQRGTSLTIQCQVDSQVTMMFWYRQQPGQSLTLIATANQGSEATYESGFVIDKFPISRPNLTFSTLTVSNMSPEDSSIYLCSTGQEEDGYTFGSGTRLTVV.